Below are 26 T cell receptor beta chains sequenced from a single sample in a study of T-cell memory formation after mild COVID-19. TCRdb reprocessed the 5' RACE reads via MiXCR and lists one record per CDR3 protein. In the table there are approximately 340,000 distinct CDR3 sequences, around 15% of which are singletons. Sequenced input: PBMCs or a T cell subset sorted from them (not recorded which). The receptors were sampled from a man aged 18 to 29 who had mild COVID-19 (a few samples of this study predate the infection). Cell type and time point are not known.

V gene TRBV6-6 combines with J gene TRBJ1-6; maybe TRBD1 (5 bases). Germline loops: CDR1 MNHNY, CDR2 SVGAGI (reference sequence). V was shortened by 1 base and J by 5 bases, with 12 bases between the two germline ends. The CDR3 loop spans 16 amino acids. CDR3: CASSYFEGRDNSPLHF. CDR3 DNA sequence: TGTGCCAGCAGTTACTTCGAGGGGAGGGATAATTCACCCCTCCACTTT.

The chain has TRBV4-1 and TRBJ1-2; D is ambiguous. V was shortened by 1 base and J by 5 bases, with 8 bases between the two germline ends. Germline lookup yields CDR1 MGHRA and CDR2 YSYEKL. The CDR3 is 13 residues long. In DNA form, the CDR3 reads TGCGCCAGCAGCCAAGCAACCGAATATGGCTACACCTTC. Translated, it gives CASSQATEYGYTF.

The chain has TRBV10-3 and TRBJ2-3; 7 nucleotides agree with TRBD1. Germline CDR1 reads ENHRY; CDR2 reads SYGVKD. The junction had 3 bases not matched to a gene; V was cut back by 2 bases and J by 4 bases. The CDR3 spans 14 residues. This chain's CDR3 is CAISERGQADTQYF. The DNA for the CDR3 is TGTGCCATCAGTGAGAGGGGGCAGGCAGATACGCAGTATTTT.

This clonotype was counted many times. The rearrangement links TRBV6-5 to TRBJ1-1; the D is unclear. Trimming took 8 bases from V and 7 from J, leaving 11 bases between them. CDR1 MNHEY and CDR2 SVGAGI come from the germline V gene. The length of the CDR3 is 11 residues. This CDR3 is CASHAGFEAFF. CDR3 nucleotide sequence: TGTGCCAGCCACGCGGGGTTTGAAGCTTTCTTT.

The chain employs TRBV5-1 and TRBJ1-2; TRBD1 might be the D (5 bases). CDR1 and CDR2 (germline): SGHRS, YFSETQ. Trimming cost V 1 base and J 2 bases, with 9 bases left between them. The CDR3 totals 14 residues. The CDR3 sequence: CASSLWDANYGYTF. The CDR3 nucleotides are TGCGCCAGCAGCTTGTGGGACGCCAACTATGGCTACACCTTC.

The rearrangement joins TRBV6-6 to TRBJ1-2; the D is unclear. Germline CDR1 reads MNHNY; CDR2 reads SVGAGI (reference sequence). Trimming removed 6 bases from V and 2 bases from J, with 16 bases in between. This CDR3 has 15 amino acids. DNA of the CDR3: TGTGCCAGCAGCCCGCCAAACGGGTTCAACTATGGCTACACCTTC. Amino acids: CASSPPNGFNYGYTF.

This clonotype was picked up many times. The chain employs TRBV6-2 or TRBV6-3 and TRBJ2-3, with 8 bases fitting TRBD2. After removal of 0 bases from V and 2 bases from J, the junction contained 16 bases not matched to a gene. CDR1 and CDR2 from the germline V gene are MNHEY and SVGEGT. This CDR3 contains 20 residues. The CDR3, as DNA: TGTGCCAGCAGTTACTCGAGAGGCGCGGACGGGGGGGACCCCACAGATACGCAGTATTTT. This translates into CASSYSRGADGGDPTDTQYF.

The rearrangement links TRBV9 to TRBJ2-7; 10 positions match TRBD2. The CDR3 spans 16 residues. V trimming: 0 bases; J trimming: 2 bases; junction bases outside the gene matches: 5. Per the germline V gene, CDR1 is SGDLS and CDR2 is YYNGEE. The DNA for the CDR3 is TGTGCCAGCAGCGTAGCCAGCGGGGGGGCCACCTACGAGCAGTACGTC. This sequence encodes CASSVASGGATYEQYV.

This chain links TRBV7-2 with TRBJ1-5, with 9 bases that match TRBD1. Unmatched junction bases numbered 14, after V lost 3 bases and J lost 5 bases. The germline V gene has CDR1 SGHTA and CDR2 FQGNSA. There are 18 residues in the CDR3. The CDR3 loop reads CASSFSLLKTGGDQPQHF. The CDR3 coding sequence is TGTGCCAGCAGCTTTTCTTTACTGAAGACAGGGGGGGATCAGCCCCAGCATTTT.

This chain connects TRBV20-1 to TRBJ2-7, with D possibly being TRBD2 (5 bases). The CDR3 is made up of 14 amino acids. The V gene's germline CDR1 is DFQATT and CDR2 SNEGSKA (reference sequence). The V end was cut by 0 bases, the J end by 0 bases, with 9 bases between. CDR3: CSARDNGGSYEQYF. CDR3 sequence (DNA): TGCAGTGCTAGAGATAACGGAGGCTCCTACGAGCAGTACTTC.

The chain links TRBV20-1 to TRBJ2-7; 8 nucleotides line up with TRBD2. The CDR3 runs to 15 residues. Germline loops: CDR1 DFQATT, CDR2 SNEGSKA (reference sequence). Trimming took 2 bases from V and 5 from J; bases not matched to a gene: 11. CDR3 nucleotides: TGCAGTGCTAGATTACCGGGACCGCGGGGGGACGAGCAGTACGTC. Translating gives CSARLPGPRGDEQYV.

The chain has TRBV6-5 and TRBJ2-2; D is undetermined. This CDR3 is built from 13 residues. In germline, CDR1 is MNHEY, CDR2 SVGAGI. V lost 6 bases and J 6 bases, leaving 11 bases between the germline ends. The CDR3 DNA reads TGTGCCAGCAGGGACCCGCGGCCCGGGGAGCTGTTTTTT. The encoded protein is CASRDPRPGELFF.

The chain combines TRBV19 with TRBJ1-5; D gene unclear. CDR1 and CDR2 (germline): LNHDA, SQIVND (reference sequence). The CDR3 length is 15 residues. Trimming pared 5 bases from V and 0 bases from J, leaving 11 bases between. In DNA, the CDR3 is TGTGCCAGTAGTTCCACACTGTATAGCAATCAGCCCCAGCATTTT. Its translation is CASSSTLYSNQPQHF.

This clonotype has a handful of counts. This chain joins TRBV7-9 and TRBJ2-1; D ambiguous. Trimming removed 5 bases from V and 8 bases from J, with 16 bases in between. Germline V gives CDR1 SEHNR, CDR2 FQNEAQ (reference sequence). CDR3 length equals 14 residues. The CDR3 sequence: CASSPPFGYDEQFF. In nucleotides, the CDR3 is TGTGCCAGCAGCCCTCCGTTCGGTTACGATGAGCAGTTCTTC.

This clonotype turned up a few times. The chain joins TRBV28 to TRBJ1-2; D uncertain. CDR3 size: 12 residues. Germline CDR1 and CDR2: MDHEN and SYDVKM. V lost 8 bases and J 4 bases, leaving 11 bases between the germline ends. DNA of the CDR3: TGTGCCAGCTCACCCCGGGGCTATGGCTACACCTTC. Amino acids: CASSPRGYGYTF.

The table lists this clonotype with a count of one. This chain uses TRBV11-2 with TRBJ2-1; 10 nucleotides line up with TRBD2. Germline CDR1 SGHAT, CDR2 FQNNGV. This CDR3 has 16 residues. The junction had 14 bases not matched to a gene; V was cut back by 6 bases and J by 9 bases. CDR3 in DNA: TGTGCCAGCAGACCCTGGGGTAGCGGGGGGAGGGTTGAGCAGTTCTTC. Encoded protein: CASRPWGSGGRVEQFF. Variable domain in full (rest from reference TRBV11-2 and TRBJ2-1): EAGVAQSPRYKIIEKRQSVAFWCNPISGHATLYWYQQILGQGPKLLIQFQNNGVVDDSQLPKDRFSAERLKGVDSTLKIQPAKLEDSAVYLCASRPWGSGGRVEQFFGPGTRLTVL.

This clonotype appeared a single time. The rearrangement joins TRBV5-1 to TRBJ2-1; D perhaps matches TRBD2 (6 bases). The CDR3 runs to 13 residues. Deletions cut 4 bases from V and 3 bases from J, with 8 bases between. Per germline, CDR1 SGHRS and CDR2 YFSETQ. CDR3 DNA sequence: TGCGCCAGCAGCACGCGGGGCTACAATGAGCAGTTCTTC. As protein: CASSTRGYNEQFF.

This clonotype was seen many times. The chain employs TRBV7-2 and TRBJ2-7; D unresolved. Germline assignment: CDR1 SGHTA and CDR2 FQGNSA. This CDR3 spans 15 amino acids. Trimming left V 5 bases short and J 0 bases short, with 14 bases between. CDR3 region: CASSQGPNDSYEQYF. CDR3 nucleotide sequence: TGTGCCAGCAGCCAAGGGCCAAATGACTCCTACGAGCAGTACTTC.

The chain employs TRBV7-9 and TRBJ1-1; D is unresolved. The germline V gene encodes CDR1 SEHNR and CDR2 FQNEAQ (reference sequence). V shed 4 bases and J shed 5 bases, with 8 bases lying between them. The CDR3 contains 12 residues. The CDR3: CASSSMGTEAFF. The CDR3 nucleotides are TGTGCCAGCAGCTCGATGGGGACTGAAGCTTTCTTT.

V usage is TRBV12-3 or TRBV12-4 and J usage is TRBJ2-5; a possible D gene is TRBD1 (5 bases). Trimming cost V 4 bases and J 0 bases, with 9 bases left between them. The CDR3 has 14 residues. The CDR3 sequence is CASSSGPNQETQYF. CDR3 in DNA: TGTGCCAGCAGTTCAGGGCCCAACCAAGAGACCCAGTACTTC.

The CDR3 here is CATPGSGGANTGELFF. The CDR3 region has the DNA TGTGCCACCCCGGGTAGCGGGGGTGCGAACACCGGGGAGCTGTTTTTT. The chain uses TRBV2 and TRBJ2-2; TRBD2 matches at 9 bases. CDR1 and CDR2 from the germline V gene are SNHLY and FYNNEI. J gave up 0 bases and V 10 bases, and 9 bases lay outside the gene matches. The CDR3 sequence is 16 residues long.

This clonotype has just a few counts. The rearrangement uses TRBV6-5 and TRBJ1-1; maybe TRBD1 (5 bases). V lost 4 bases and J 5 bases, leaving 11 bases between the germline ends. CDR3 length: 13 residues. Germline V gene sequence: CDR1 MNHEY, CDR2 SVGAGI. Written as DNA, the CDR3 is TGTGCCAGCAGTTGGGGGTCGGGGACTGAAGCTTTCTTT. Protein product: CASSWGSGTEAFF.

This clonotype was found a few times. The rearrangement links TRBV5-1 to TRBJ2-7; 9 bases agree with TRBD1. The CDR3 is made up of 15 amino acids. Germline values: CDR1 SGHRS, CDR2 YFSETQ. V was clipped by 1 base and J by 1 base; unmatched bases: 3. CDR3 sequence (DNA): TGCGCCAGCAGCTTGACAGGGGGCGTATCCTACGAGCAGTACTTC. As protein: CASSLTGGVSYEQYF.

This chain uses TRBV6-2 or TRBV6-3 with TRBJ2-7, with 8 nucleotides matching TRBD1. J was trimmed by 3 bases and V by 5 bases; bases with no gene match: 6. This CDR3 is 14 amino acids long. The germline V gene has CDR1 MNHEY and CDR2 SVGEGT. The CDR3 is CASSPRDRNYEQYF. DNA of the CDR3: TGTGCCAGCAGTCCCCGGGACAGGAACTACGAGCAGTACTTC.

The rearrangement uses TRBV10-1 and TRBJ2-1, with a tentative D call TRBD2 (6 bases). This CDR3 is 16 amino acids long. The V end lost 5 bases, the J end lost 0 bases, and 14 bases lay between the germline ends. From germline, CDR1 is WNHNN and CDR2 SYGVQD (reference sequence). CDR3 residues: CASSQSGVSSYNEQFF. CDR3 in DNA: TGCGCCAGCAGTCAATCGGGGGTGAGCTCCTACAATGAGCAGTTCTTC.

This clonotype was found a few times. The chain uses TRBV7-9 and TRBJ2-3; no clear D. With 2 bases removed from V and 7 bases from J, the gap between germline ends came to 7 bases. CDR1 and CDR2 from the germline V gene are SEHNR and FQNEAQ (reference sequence). The CDR3 spans 12 residues. The CDR3 loop is CASSLRQHTQYF. DNA of the CDR3: TGTGCCAGCAGCTTACGGCAACATACGCAGTATTTT.